The T cell receptor (beta chain) described here comes from a study of cytomegalovirus exposure and HLA in healthy donors. Study observations and caveats: Association with HLA alleles at 0.05 false discovery rate was found for around 17,000 TCR beta sequences in a later analysis. Cytomegalovirus association was assigned to over 150 TCR beta chains. Researchers reported in a later analysis that a missense DCLRE1C variant was tied to TCR beta V- and J-gene trimming.

13 Jbeta primers and 60 Vbeta primers were used for the PCR. The data were produced by immunoSEQ multiplex PCR, yet TCRdb's version contains in-frame clones alone and is incomplete. The sample holds 180,000 or so clones, approximately 83% seen once. Among the donors, all were healthy bone marrow donors. A remark on this clone: Its antigen is as yet unknown.

Germline V gene lookup returns CDR1 GTSNPN and CDR2 SVGIG (reference sequence). J was trimmed by 6 bases and V by 0 bases; bases with no gene match: 11. The CDR3 is 16 residues long. J is TRBJ2-3 and V is TRBV30; 8 bases map to TRBD2. Sequenced material: PBMCs. This clonotype was sampled from a man in his late teens or twenties in good health and CMV-seropositive. Here the CDR3 reads CAWSVRVRGAGDTQYF. DNA of the CDR3: TGTGCCTGGAGTGTAAGGGTGCGGGGGGCGGGTGATACGCAGTATTTT.